A selection of T cell receptor beta chains follows, all from one sample in a study of shared clonotypes between healthy human individuals. This table comes from immunoSEQ multiplex PCR, and its TCRdb copy is limited to in-frame clones, with some not included. The repertoire has about 2.1 million clones, about 93% of them found once; the top ten carry about 1.7%. Sequencing was done on a sample of naive CD8+ T cells from PBMCs. These receptor sequences come from a man aged 18 to 29 in good health. Some clones in this sample may be carry-over from other donors' samples. Each CDR3 is given without its conserved first and last residue.

V gene	J gene	CDR3 protein
TRBV16	TRBJ2-1	ASSQGRAGNEQF
TRBV27	TRBJ1-2	ASSFLGASNYGYT
TRBV11-2	TRBJ2-4	ASSFPADRAAKNIQY
TRBV7-6	TRBJ2-6	ASSDRDRALGTGANVLT
TRBV2	TRBJ1-1	ASSARQVMNTEAF
TRBV13	TRBJ2-5	ASSPRRGRETQY
TRBV6-5	TRBJ2-7	ASLDRELYEQY
TRBV15	TRBJ2-7	ATSGGRTASYEQY
TRBV4-1	TRBJ1-1	ASSQERQGLTEAF
TRBV7-9	TRBJ2-3	ASSFSTRDTQY
TRBV5-4	TRBJ1-1	ASSLAVNTEAF
TRBV29-1	TRBJ2-7	SVVGGNYEQY
TRBV7-3	TRBJ2-1	ASSLTLWDSYNEQF
TRBV7-9	TRBJ1-4	ASSLIIGVLEKLF
TRBV6-5	TRBJ2-7	ASSYSEDLWGGEQY
TRBV7-9	TRBJ1-2	ASSSRDRGQGYT
TRBV28	TRBJ1-1	ASSYSTEAF
TRBV11-2	TRBJ2-3	ASSLGADTQY
TRBV7-9	TRBJ1-1	ASSPVDRSATEAF
TRBV2	TRBJ2-7	ASSEGSGRARFYEQY
TRBV9	TRBJ1-1	ASSPPEGANTEAF
TRBV6-5	TRBJ1-1	ASSPQDGMNTEAF
TRBV7-5	TRBJ2-7	ARSSSPPEQY
TRBV11-2	TRBJ2-7	ASSLAGLAGAEQY
TRBV5-1	TRBJ2-3	ASSTGQGGTDTQY
TRBV11-2	TRBJ2-7	ASSTRGVGQYTYEQY
TRBV27	TRBJ2-7	ASRQNSYEQY
TRBV7-9	TRBJ2-1	VIIAVYNEQF
TRBV15	TRBJ1-5	ATNADSTTGPQH
TRBV9	TRBJ1-1	ASSAGQQGMNTEAF
TRBV27	TRBJ1-5	ASSLRQGNQPQH
TRBV2	TRBJ1-5	ASSEGLGGNQPQH